This T cell receptor beta chain was sequenced in a study of cytomegalovirus exposure and HLA in healthy donors. The germline V gene has CDR1 SGHRS and CDR2 YFSETQ. The CDR3 runs to 18 residues. Unmatched junction bases numbered 18, after V lost 3 bases and J lost 10 bases. Clones were read by immunoSEQ multiplex PCR, and TCRdb kept only the in-frame ones, dropping some. The sample contains about 160,000 clones, around 81% of which appear only once. Source material: PBMCs. The clonotype comes from a man under 40 in good health and CMV-seropositive. The chain uses TRBV5-1 and TRBJ1-6; 8 bases fit TRBD1. CDR3 amino acids: CASSSTLRDRLSSSPLHF. The CDR3 DNA sequence: TGCGCCAGCAGCTCGACCCTCCGGGACAGGTTATCTTCCTCACCCCTCCACTTT.